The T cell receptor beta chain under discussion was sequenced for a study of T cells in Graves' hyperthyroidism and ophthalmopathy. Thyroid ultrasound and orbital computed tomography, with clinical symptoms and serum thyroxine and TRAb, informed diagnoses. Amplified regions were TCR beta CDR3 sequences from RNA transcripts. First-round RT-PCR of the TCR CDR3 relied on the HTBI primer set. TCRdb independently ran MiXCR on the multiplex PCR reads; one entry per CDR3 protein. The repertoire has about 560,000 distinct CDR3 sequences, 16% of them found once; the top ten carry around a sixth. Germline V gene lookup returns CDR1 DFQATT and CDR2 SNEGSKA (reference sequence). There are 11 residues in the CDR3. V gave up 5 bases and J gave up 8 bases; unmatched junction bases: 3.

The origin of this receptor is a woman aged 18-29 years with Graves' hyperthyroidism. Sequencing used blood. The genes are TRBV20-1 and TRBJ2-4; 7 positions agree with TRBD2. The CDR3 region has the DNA TGCAGTGCTCCACTAGCGTACATTCAGTACTTC. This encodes CSAPLAYIQYF.